The clone carrying this T cell receptor beta chain was seen only a few times. Using its own MiXCR run on the 5' RACE reads, TCRdb lists one record per CDR3 protein. The sample comprises around 80,000 distinct CDR3 sequences, roughly an eighth of which are singletons, and around 1.5% rests with the top ten. This entry comes from a study of early T cells in non-severe SARS-CoV-2 infection. Sequenced material: whole blood. The origin of this receptor is an adult who was a healthcare worker with PCR-confirmed SARS-CoV-2 infection or an uninfected control (not recorded which).

DNA for the CDR3: TGTGCCAGCTCACAACAGGGCTACGAGCAGTACTTC. Translated, it gives CASSQQGYEQYF. The chain carries TRBV5-4 and TRBJ2-7; possible D gene TRBD1, 6 bases. CDR1 SGHNT and CDR2 YYREEE come from the germline V gene (reference sequence). This CDR3 region has 12 residues. The ends were cut back, 7 bases at V and 3 bases at J, with 11 bases in the middle.